This entry lists 5 T cell receptor beta chains sequenced from one sample in a study of cytomegalovirus exposure and HLA in healthy donors. The PCR contained 60 Vbeta and 13 Jbeta primers. Assay: immunoSEQ multiplex PCR; the TCRdb copy retains only in-frame clones and omits some. The sample shows approximately 220,000 clones, roughly 80% of them seen only once. Sequencing was performed on PBMCs. These receptor sequences come from a girl aged 2-15 years in good health and CMV-seronegative.

V and J are TRBV13 and TRBJ2-1; D uncertain. V was shortened by 4 bases and J by 5 bases, with 18 bases between the two germline ends. The CDR3 has 16 amino acids. Germline values: CDR1 PRHDT, CDR2 FYEKMQ (reference sequence). DNA for the CDR3: TGTGCCAGCAGCTCACAAGACTCCCCTCCGAACAATGAGCAGTTCTTC. Its protein product is CASSSQDSPPNNEQFF.

The DNA for the CDR3 is TGTGCCAGCAGTAAACCGGGGGGAAGGAAGTTCTTC. It encodes CASSKPGGRKFF. This rearrangement joins TRBV6-5 to TRBJ2-1, with 7 bases lining up with TRBD2. V lost 5 bases, J lost 14 bases, and 9 bases stayed unmatched. Germline V CDR1 and CDR2: MNHEY, SVGAGI. CDR3 size: 12 residues.

The chain recombines TRBV5-1 with TRBJ2-3; D gene unclear. This CDR3 spans 15 amino acids. V lost 0 bases, J lost 1 base, and 9 bases lay in between. Germline CDR1 SGHRS, CDR2 YFSETQ. The CDR3, as DNA: TGCGCCAGCAGCTTGGCCGGTCGGGGCACAGATACGCAGTATTTT. It translates to CASSLAGRGTDTQYF.

The chain links TRBV6-1 to TRBJ2-1, with D possibly matching TRBD1 (6 bases). Germline V gene data show CDR1 as MNHNS and CDR2 as SASEGT. The CDR3 covers 12 residues. V lost 4 bases, J lost 7 bases, and 8 bases lay in between. The CDR3 sequence is CASSAGVNEQFF. The CDR3, as DNA: TGTGCCAGCAGTGCAGGGGTAAATGAGCAGTTCTTC.

J is TRBJ1-1 and V is TRBV4-1; 7 nucleotides align to TRBD1. Germline V gene lookup returns CDR1 MGHRA and CDR2 YSYEKL. The CDR3 is made up of 15 amino acids. V was clipped by 4 bases and J by 0 bases; unmatched bases: 5. This CDR3 reads CASSRGGGLNTEAFF. The CDR3 region has the DNA TGCGCCAGCAGCCGAGGAGGGGGCCTGAACACTGAAGCTTTCTTT.